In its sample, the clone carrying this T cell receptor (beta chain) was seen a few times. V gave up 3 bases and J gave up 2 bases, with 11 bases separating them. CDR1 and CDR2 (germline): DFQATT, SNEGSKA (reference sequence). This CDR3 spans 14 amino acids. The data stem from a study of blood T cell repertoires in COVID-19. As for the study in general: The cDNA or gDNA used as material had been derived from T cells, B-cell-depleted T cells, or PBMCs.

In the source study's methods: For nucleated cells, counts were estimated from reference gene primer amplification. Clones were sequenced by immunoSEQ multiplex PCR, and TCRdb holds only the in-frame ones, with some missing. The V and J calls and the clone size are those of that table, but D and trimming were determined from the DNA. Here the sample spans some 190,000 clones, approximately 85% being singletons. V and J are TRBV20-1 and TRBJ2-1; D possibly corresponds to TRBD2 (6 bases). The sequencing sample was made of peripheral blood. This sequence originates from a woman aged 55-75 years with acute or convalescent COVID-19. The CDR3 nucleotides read TGCAGTGCTAGTTCGCCGGGGGCCTACAATGAGCAGTTCTTC. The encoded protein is CSASSPGAYNEQFF.